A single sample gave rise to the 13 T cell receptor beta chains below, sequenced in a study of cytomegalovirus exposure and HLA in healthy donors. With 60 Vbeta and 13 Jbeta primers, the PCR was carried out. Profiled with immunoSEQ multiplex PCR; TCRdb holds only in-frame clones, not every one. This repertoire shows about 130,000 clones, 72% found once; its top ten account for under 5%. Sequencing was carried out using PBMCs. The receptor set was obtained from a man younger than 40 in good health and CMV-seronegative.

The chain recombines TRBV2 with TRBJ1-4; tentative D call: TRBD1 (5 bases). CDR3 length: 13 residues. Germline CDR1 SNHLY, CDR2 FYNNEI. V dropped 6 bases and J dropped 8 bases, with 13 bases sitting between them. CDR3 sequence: CASREDIREKLFF. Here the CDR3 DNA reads TGTGCCAGCAGAGAGGACATAAGGGAAAAACTGTTTTTT.

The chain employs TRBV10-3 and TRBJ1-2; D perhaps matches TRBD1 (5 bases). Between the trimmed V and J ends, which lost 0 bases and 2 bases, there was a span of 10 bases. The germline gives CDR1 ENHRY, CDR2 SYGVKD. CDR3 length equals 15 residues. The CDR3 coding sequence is TGTGCCATCAGTGAGTCCCGTGGGGCCAACTATGGCTACACCTTC. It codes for CAISESRGANYGYTF.

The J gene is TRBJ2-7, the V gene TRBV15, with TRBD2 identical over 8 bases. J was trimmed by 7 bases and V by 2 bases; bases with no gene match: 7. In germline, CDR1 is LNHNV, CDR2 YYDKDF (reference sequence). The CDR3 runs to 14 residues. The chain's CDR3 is CATSRPSGGVEQYF. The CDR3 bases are TGTGCCACCAGCAGACCTTCGGGGGGGGTAGAGCAGTACTTC.

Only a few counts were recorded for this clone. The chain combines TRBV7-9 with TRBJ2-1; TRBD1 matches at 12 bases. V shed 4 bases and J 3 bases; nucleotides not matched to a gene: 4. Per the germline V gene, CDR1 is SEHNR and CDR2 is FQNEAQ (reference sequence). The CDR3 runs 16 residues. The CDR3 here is CASSWDRGHNYNEQFF. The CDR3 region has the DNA TGTGCCAGCAGCTGGGACAGGGGGCACAACTACAATGAGCAGTTCTTC.

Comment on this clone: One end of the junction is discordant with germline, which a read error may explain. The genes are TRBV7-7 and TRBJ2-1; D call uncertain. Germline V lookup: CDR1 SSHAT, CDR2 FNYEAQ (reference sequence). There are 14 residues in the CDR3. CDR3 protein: CASSALSSYNEQFF. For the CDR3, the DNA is TGTGCTAGCAGCGCGCTATCTAGCTACAATGAGCAGTTCTTC.

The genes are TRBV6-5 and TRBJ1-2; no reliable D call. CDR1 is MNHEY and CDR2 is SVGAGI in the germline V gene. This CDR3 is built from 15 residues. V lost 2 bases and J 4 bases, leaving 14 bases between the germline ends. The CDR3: CASSYAAGKLYGYTF. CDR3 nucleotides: TGTGCCAGCAGTTACGCGGCGGGCAAACTCTATGGCTACACCTTC.

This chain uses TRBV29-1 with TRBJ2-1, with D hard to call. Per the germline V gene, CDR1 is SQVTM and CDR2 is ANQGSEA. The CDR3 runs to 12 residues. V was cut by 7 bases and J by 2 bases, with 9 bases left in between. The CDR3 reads CSGWAPYNEQFF. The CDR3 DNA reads TGCAGCGGTTGGGCCCCCTACAATGAGCAGTTCTTC.

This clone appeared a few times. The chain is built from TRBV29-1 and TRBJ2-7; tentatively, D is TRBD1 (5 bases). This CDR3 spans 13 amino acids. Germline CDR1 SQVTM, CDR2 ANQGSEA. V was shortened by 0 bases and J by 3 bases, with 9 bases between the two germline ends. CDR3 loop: CSVEDDQGYEQYF. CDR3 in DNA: TGCAGCGTTGAAGACGACCAGGGCTACGAGCAGTACTTC.

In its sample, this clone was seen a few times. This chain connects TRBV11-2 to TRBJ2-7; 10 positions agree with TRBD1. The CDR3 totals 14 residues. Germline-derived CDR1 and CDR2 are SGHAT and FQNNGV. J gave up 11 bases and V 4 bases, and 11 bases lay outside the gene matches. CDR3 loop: CASSSGRQGAQEYF. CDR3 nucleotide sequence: TGTGCCAGCAGCTCGGGGAGACAGGGGGCCCAGGAGTACTTC.

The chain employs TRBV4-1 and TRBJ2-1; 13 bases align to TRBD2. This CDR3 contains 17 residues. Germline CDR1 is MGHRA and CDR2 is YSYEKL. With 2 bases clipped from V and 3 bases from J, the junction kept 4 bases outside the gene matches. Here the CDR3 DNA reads TGCGCCAGCAGCCAACCACGGACTAGCGGGGGCTACAATGAGCAGTTCTTC. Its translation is CASSQPRTSGGYNEQFF.

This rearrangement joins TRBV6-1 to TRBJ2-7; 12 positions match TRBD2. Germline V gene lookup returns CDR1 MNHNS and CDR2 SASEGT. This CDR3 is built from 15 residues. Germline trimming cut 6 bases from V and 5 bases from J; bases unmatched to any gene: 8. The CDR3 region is CASSPTSGGPDEQYF. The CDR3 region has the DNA TGTGCCAGCAGCCCAACTAGCGGGGGGCCAGACGAGCAGTACTTC.

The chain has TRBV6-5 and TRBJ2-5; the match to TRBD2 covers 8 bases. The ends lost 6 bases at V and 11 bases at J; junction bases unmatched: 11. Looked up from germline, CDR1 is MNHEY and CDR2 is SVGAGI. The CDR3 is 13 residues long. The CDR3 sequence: CASRDSGAREQYF. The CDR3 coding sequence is TGTGCCAGCAGAGATAGCGGGGCTCGGGAGCAGTACTTC.

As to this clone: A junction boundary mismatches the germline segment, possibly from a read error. The CDR3 bases are TGTTCCAGCAGCCCCCTGAGTGCTGGGGGCTTCTTC. Translated: CSSSPLSAGGFF. This chain joins TRBV7-9 and TRBJ2-7; tentatively, D is TRBD1 (6 bases). Germline loops: CDR1 SEHNR, CDR2 FQNEAQ (reference sequence). The CDR3 consists of 12 residues.